Listed below are T cell receptor beta chains from one sample, sequenced in a study of CXCR3-negative and CXCR3-positive naive CD8 T cells. Reanalyzing the 5' RACE reads, TCRdb keeps one entry per CDR3 protein, without DNA. This sample's table has about 41,000 distinct CDR3 sequences. Source material: naive CXCR3- CD8+ T cells from blood. The origin of the receptors is a human donor in good health. Some clones in this sample may be carry-over from other donors' samples. CDR3s include the opening cysteine and the closing phenylalanine or tryptophan.

j_call cdr3_length v_call cdr3_aa
TRBJ1-3 13 TRBV7-3 CACSAGAGNTIYF
TRBJ2-7 14 TRBV27 CASSLKGGIYEQYF
TRBJ2-2 13 TRBV11-1 CASSSENTGELFF
TRBJ1-6 14 TRBV14 CASSVDWSGSPLHF
TRBJ1-2 12 TRBV29-1 CSVVSGPPGYTF
TRBJ2-1 15 TRBV12-3/TRBV12-4 CASSGRTSDYNEQFF
TRBJ2-5 17 TRBV29-1 CSVERVFSGRAEETQYF
TRBJ2-2 15 TRBV2 CARVSGPSNTGELFF
TRBJ2-1 15 TRBV18 CASSPAETSYNEQFF
TRBJ2-1 16 TRBV7-9 CASSILPGQRYNEQFF
TRBJ2-7 12 TRBV12-3/TRBV12-4 CASSFTGREQYF
TRBJ2-2 11 TRBV29-1 CSASGAWELFF
TRBJ2-7 14 TRBV10-3 CAISEGGGVYEQYF
TRBJ2-4 15 TRBV7-2 CASSLWAGRKNIQYF
TRBJ2-6 15 TRBV7-9 CASSSAKAGANVLTF
TRBJ1-1 12 TRBV27 CASRGMNTEAFF
TRBJ2-7 12 TRBV3-1 CASSHGVGEQYF
TRBJ2-1 14 TRBV9 CASSPQGFIDEQFF
TRBJ2-6 15 TRBV14 CASSQGTTGANVLTF
TRBJ2-2 17 TRBV7-6 CASSLAGGISNTGELFF
TRBJ2-7 13 TRBV14 CASSQGSTYEQYF
TRBJ2-7 14 TRBV27 CASSEGGLSYEQYF
TRBJ2-2 14 TRBV7-6 CASSNVWDGGELFF
TRBJ2-1 14 TRBV20-1 CSARDKSSYNEQFF
TRBJ1-1 12 TRBV7-9 CASSLPDNRAFF
TRBJ1-2 13 TRBV12-3/TRBV12-4 CASSLTYHHGYTF
TRBJ2-1 19 TRBV9 CASSRGGLAGGPSYNEQFF
TRBJ2-5 16 TRBV14 CASSQELNGARETQYF
TRBJ2-1 12 TRBV7-9 CASTPGANEQFF
TRBJ1-5 16 TRBV19 CASSPMGGYSNQPQHF
TRBJ2-1 17 TRBV4-3 CASSQDPSSGAYNEQFF
TRBJ2-5 13 TRBV5-5 CASSPDREETQYF
TRBJ1-5 17 TRBV4-2 CASSQDLEAESNQPQHF
TRBJ2-7 16 TRBV9 CASSPFATGDYYEQYF
TRBJ2-1 14 TRBV5-1 CASAGGHAMDEQFF
TRBJ2-7 14 TRBV5-1 CASSLRQGAYEQYF
TRBJ2-7 13 TRBV28 CASSLVVSYEQYF
TRBJ1-1 14 TRBV20-1 CSARAWDLITEAFF
TRBJ2-5 17 TRBV9 CASSVVPGGGLLETQYF
TRBJ1-2 17 TRBV20-1 CSARRTGGEAPNYGYTF
TRBJ2-1 16 TRBV5-1 CASTSGALSSYNEQFF
TRBJ2-3 14 TRBV28 CASSTLSGTDTQYF
TRBJ1-1 15 TRBV4-1 CASSRDQDWDTEAFF
TRBJ1-1 15 TRBV7-3 CASSFGVGESTEAFF
TRBJ2-3 14 TRBV7-9 CASSIGQGQDTQYF
TRBJ2-3 15 TRBV4-3 CASSPTRPSTDTQYF
TRBJ2-1 17 TRBV3-1 CASSRGLAGGPEDEQFF
TRBJ2-5 12 TRBV29-1 CSVARDVETQYF
TRBJ2-1 16 TRBV14 CASSQPPGSSYNEQFF
TRBJ2-3 16 TRBV7-9 CASSQVRGEGTDTQYF
TRBJ2-3 18 TRBV29-1 CSLLGGVGPGPATDTQYF
TRBJ2-5 13 TRBV15 CASALRGEETQYF
TRBJ2-7 14 TRBV7-2 CASSWAEGEYEQYF
TRBJ2-1 14 TRBV29-1 CSVEFRDTYNEQFF